The 10 T cell receptor beta chains reported below all come from one sample, sequenced in a study of vaccination and CD4 T cells after COVID-19. Oncomine TCR Beta short-read sequencing was applied to DNA from cultured CD4+ T cells. TCRdb re-analysed the PCR reads in MiXCR, keeping a single row per CDR3 protein. The sample includes around 20,000 distinct CDR3 sequences, under 65% of them seen just once. Antigens of these TCRs are unknown. As to treatment: approximately 9-day PBMC culture with coronavirus spike peptide pools or control peptides (ViraFEST assay). The specimen comprised CD4+ T cells from blood, cultured in vitro, sampled after SARS-CoV-2 vaccination. Receptors originate from a human donor who received a COVID-19 vaccine.

The gene calls are TRBV20-1 and TRBJ2-3, with 9 bases identical to TRBD1. CDR1 is DFQATT, CDR2 SNEGSKA, per germline (reference sequence). The CDR3 loop spans 15 amino acids. The trim removed 3 bases at V and 2 bases at J, leaving 6 bases unmatched. The CDR3 reads CSARGGTGITDTQYF. The CDR3 DNA reads TGCAGTGCTAGGGGGGGGACAGGGATCACAGATACGCAGTATTTT.

This clonotype was seen only a few times. The chain joins TRBV27 to TRBJ1-2, with 7 bases fitting TRBD1. Germline CDR1 is MNHEY and CDR2 is SMNVEV (reference sequence). V shed 5 bases, J shed 4 bases, and the junction held 7 bases outside the gene matches. This CDR3 comprises 14 residues. The CDR3 loop reads CASSRDRASYGYTF. DNA of the CDR3: TGTGCCAGCAGTCGCGACAGGGCGAGCTATGGCTACACCTTC.

The rearrangement uses TRBV6-5 and TRBJ2-3, with D perhaps matching TRBD1 (6 bases). In germline, CDR1 is MNHEY, CDR2 SVGAGI. This CDR3 is 12 amino acids long. Trimming left V 2 bases short and J 6 bases short, with 6 bases between. The CDR3 here is CASSYRGDTQYF. The CDR3, as DNA: TGTGCCAGCAGTTACAGGGGGGATACGCAGTATTTT.

The chain is built from TRBV20-1 and TRBJ2-2; tentatively, D is TRBD2 (7 bases). V was trimmed by 0 bases and J by 4 bases, leaving 15 bases between them. The CDR3 has 16 residues. Germline values: CDR1 DFQATT, CDR2 SNEGSKA (reference sequence). The CDR3 DNA reads as TGCAGTGCTAGAGACGAAAGGGGGGGGTTCACCGGGGAGCTGTTTTTT. It is translated as CSARDERGGFTGELFF.

The chain employs TRBV24-1 and TRBJ2-5; 9 bases are shared with TRBD1. Per germline, CDR1 KGHDR and CDR2 SFDVKD. CDR3 length: 15 amino acids. V trimming: 3 bases; J trimming: 5 bases; junction bases outside the gene matches: 6. CDR3 sequence reads: CATSDNRGLGETQYF. Written as DNA, the CDR3 is TGTGCCACCAGTGATAACAGGGGGCTCGGGGAGACCCAGTACTTC.

The chain couples TRBV5-1 to TRBJ1-6, with 9 positions matching TRBD1. The germline CDR1 and CDR2 sequences are SGHRS and YFSETQ. The ends lost 2 bases at V and 0 bases at J; junction bases unmatched: 12. The CDR3 spans 20 residues. The CDR3 is CASSLTGQGSTSSYNSPLHF. The DNA of the CDR3 is TGCGCCAGCAGCTTAACGGGACAGGGAAGCACCAGCTCCTATAATTCACCCCTCCACTTT.

The CDR3: CASSLSGGGTEAFF. The CDR3 DNA sequence: TGTGCCAGCAGTTTGTCCGGGGGAGGCACTGAAGCTTTCTTT. The rearrangement joins TRBV12-3 or TRBV12-4 to TRBJ1-1; tentatively, D is TRBD1 (5 bases). This CDR3 has 14 amino acids. Trimming shortened V by 3 bases and J by 4 bases, and 12 bases separated the two germline ends.

This sequence joins TRBV24-1 and TRBJ2-1, with a weak D call TRBD1 (6 bases). V was trimmed by 7 bases and J by 4 bases, leaving 16 bases between them. This CDR3 has 15 residues. Germline values: CDR1 KGHDR, CDR2 SFDVKD. CDR3 region: CATSRRGSLYNEQFF. In nucleotides, the CDR3 is TGTGCCACCAGCCGCAGGGGCTCACTTTACAATGAGCAGTTCTTC.

This chain links TRBV24-1 with TRBJ2-1; 10 nucleotides match TRBD1. The V gene's germline CDR1 is KGHDR and CDR2 SFDVKD. V was clipped by 4 bases and J by 5 bases; unmatched bases: 7. CDR3 length: 16 amino acids. The CDR3 nucleotides read TGTGCCACCAGTGACATCCGGGACAGGGGAAACAATGAGCAGTTCTTC. Its protein product is CATSDIRDRGNNEQFF.

This clonotype was observed a handful of times. The V and J genes are TRBV7-9 and TRBJ1-2; D might be TRBD1 (5 bases). V lost 1 base, J lost 8 bases, and 14 bases lay in between. Germline-derived CDR1 and CDR2 are SEHNR and FQNEAQ (reference sequence). The CDR3 has 14 residues. For the CDR3, the DNA is TGTGCCAGCAGCTTAGACGGATCTCACAGGGGCTACACCTTC. It translates to CASSLDGSHRGYTF.